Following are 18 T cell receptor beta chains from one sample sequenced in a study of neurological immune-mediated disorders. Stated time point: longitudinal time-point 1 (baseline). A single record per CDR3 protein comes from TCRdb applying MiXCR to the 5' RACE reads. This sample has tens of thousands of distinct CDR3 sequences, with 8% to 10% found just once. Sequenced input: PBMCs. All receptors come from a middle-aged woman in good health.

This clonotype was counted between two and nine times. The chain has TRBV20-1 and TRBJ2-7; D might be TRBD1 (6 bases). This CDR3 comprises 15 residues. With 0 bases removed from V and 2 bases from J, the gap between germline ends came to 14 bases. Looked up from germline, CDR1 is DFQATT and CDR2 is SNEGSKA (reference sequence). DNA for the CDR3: TGCAGTGCTAGAGATATCGGGAAGGGGGCCTACGAGCAGTACTTC. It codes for CSARDIGKGAYEQYF.

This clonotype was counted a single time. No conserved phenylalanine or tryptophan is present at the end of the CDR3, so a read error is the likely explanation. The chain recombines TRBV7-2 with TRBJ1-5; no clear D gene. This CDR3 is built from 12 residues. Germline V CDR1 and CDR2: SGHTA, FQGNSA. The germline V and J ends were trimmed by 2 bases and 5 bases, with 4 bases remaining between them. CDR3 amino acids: CASSLSYQPQHL. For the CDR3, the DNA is TGTGCCAGCAGCTTATCATATCAGCCCCAGCATTTA.

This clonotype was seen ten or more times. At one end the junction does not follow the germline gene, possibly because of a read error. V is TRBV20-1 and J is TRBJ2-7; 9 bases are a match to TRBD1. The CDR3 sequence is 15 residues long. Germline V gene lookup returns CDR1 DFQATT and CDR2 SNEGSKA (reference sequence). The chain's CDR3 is CSARALQGAYYEQYF. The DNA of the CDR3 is TGCAGTGCAAGAGCCCTACAGGGGGCATACTACGAGCAGTACTTC.

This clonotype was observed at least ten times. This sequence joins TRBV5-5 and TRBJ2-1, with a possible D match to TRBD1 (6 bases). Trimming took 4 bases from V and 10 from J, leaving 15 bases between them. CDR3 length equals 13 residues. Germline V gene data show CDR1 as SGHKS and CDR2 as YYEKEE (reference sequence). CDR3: CASSNTGLKEQFF. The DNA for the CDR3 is TGTGCCAGCAGCAACACAGGGTTAAAGGAGCAGTTCTTC.

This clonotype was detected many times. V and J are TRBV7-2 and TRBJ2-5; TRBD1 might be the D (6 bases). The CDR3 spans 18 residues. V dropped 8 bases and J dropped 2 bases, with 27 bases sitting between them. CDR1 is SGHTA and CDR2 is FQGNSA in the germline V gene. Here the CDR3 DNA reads TGTGCCAGCTCCCAAGGCAGGGGCGGTCCTGCACTACAAGAGACCCAGTACTTC. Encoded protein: CASSQGRGGPALQETQYF.

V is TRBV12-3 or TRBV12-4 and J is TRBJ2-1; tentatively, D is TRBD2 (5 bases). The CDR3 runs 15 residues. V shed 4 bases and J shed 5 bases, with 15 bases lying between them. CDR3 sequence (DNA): TGTGCCAGCAGTTCTAGGGAGCGGAAGAACAATGAGCAGTTCTTC. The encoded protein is CASSSRERKNNEQFF.

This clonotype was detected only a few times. CDR3 coding DNA: TGCGCCAGCAGTGAGTCTTCCGGGAATAGCAATCAGCCCCAGCATTTT. This sequence encodes CASSESSGNSNQPQHF. The rearrangement joins TRBV10-2 to TRBJ1-5, with unresolved D. The CDR3 has 16 amino acids. Germline V CDR1 and CDR2: WSHSY, SAAADI. The V gene lost 0 bases and the J gene lost 0 bases, with 9 bases spanning the gap.

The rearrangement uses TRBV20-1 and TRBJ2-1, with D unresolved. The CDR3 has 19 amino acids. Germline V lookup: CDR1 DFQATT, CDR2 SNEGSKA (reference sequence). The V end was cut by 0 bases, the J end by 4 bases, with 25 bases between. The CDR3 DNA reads TGCAGTGCTAGAGATCAGGAAATGGGCTCTTTATGGGGTTACAATGAGCAGTTCTTC. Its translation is CSARDQEMGSLWGYNEQFF.

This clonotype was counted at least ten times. In DNA form, the CDR3 reads TGTGCCAGCAGCTTAGCGTTCCCTAATGAAAAACTGTTTTTT. Amino acid sequence: CASSLAFPNEKLFF. V gene TRBV7-2 combines with J gene TRBJ1-4, with no clear D. The CDR3 is 14 amino acids. The germline CDR1 and CDR2 sequences are SGHTA and FQGNSA. The V gene lost 0 bases and the J gene lost 3 bases, with 5 bases spanning the gap.

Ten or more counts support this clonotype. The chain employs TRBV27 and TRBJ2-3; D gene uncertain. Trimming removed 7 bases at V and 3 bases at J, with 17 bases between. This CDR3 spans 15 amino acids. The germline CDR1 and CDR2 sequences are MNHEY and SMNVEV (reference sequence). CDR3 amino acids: CASKSSQKFTDTQYF. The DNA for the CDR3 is TGTGCCAGCAAGTCTTCCCAGAAGTTTACAGATACGCAGTATTTT.

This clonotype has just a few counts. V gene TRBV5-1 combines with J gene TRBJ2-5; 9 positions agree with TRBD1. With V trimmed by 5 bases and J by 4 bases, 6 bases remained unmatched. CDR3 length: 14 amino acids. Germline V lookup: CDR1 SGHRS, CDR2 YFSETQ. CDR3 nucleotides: TGCGCCAGCAGGGACAGGGGAGGAAGAGAGACCCAGTACTTC. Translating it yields CASRDRGGRETQYF.

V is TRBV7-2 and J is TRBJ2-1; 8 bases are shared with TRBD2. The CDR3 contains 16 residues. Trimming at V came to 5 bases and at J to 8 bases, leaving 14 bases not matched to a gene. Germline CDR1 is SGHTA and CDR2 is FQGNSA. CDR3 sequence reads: CASSPAPGGGVDEQFF. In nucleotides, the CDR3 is TGTGCCAGCAGCCCCGCCCCCGGGGGGGGAGTAGATGAGCAGTTCTTC.

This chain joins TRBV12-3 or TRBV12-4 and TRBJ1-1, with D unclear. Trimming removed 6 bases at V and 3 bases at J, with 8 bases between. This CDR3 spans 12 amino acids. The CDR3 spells CASSFFHTEAFF. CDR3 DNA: TGTGCCAGCAGCTTCTTCCACACTGAAGCTTTCTTT.

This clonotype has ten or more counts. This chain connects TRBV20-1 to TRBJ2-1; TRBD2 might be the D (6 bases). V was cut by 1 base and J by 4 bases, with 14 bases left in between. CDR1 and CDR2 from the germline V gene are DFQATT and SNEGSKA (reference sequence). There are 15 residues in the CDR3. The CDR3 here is CSARGRDLHYNEQFF. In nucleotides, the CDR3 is TGCAGTGCTAGAGGCCGGGACTTACATTACAATGAGCAGTTCTTC.

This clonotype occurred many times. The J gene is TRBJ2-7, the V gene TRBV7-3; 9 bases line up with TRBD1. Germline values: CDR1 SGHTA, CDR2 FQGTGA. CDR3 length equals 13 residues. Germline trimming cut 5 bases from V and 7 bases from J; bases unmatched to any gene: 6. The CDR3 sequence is CASSLQGAQEQYF. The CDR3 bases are TGTGCCAGCAGCCTACAGGGGGCGCAGGAGCAGTACTTC.

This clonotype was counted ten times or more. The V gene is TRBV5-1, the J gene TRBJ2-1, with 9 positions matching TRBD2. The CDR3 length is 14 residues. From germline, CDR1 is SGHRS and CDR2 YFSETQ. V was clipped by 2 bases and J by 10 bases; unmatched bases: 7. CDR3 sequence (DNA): TGCGCCAGCAGCTTTAGTAGCGGGAGCGGAGAGCAGTTCTTC. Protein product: CASSFSSGSGEQFF.

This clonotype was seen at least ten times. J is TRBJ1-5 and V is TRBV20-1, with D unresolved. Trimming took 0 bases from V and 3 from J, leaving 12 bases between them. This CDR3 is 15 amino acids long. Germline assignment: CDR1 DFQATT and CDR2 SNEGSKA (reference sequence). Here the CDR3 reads CSARDPGLSNQPQHF. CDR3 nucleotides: TGCAGTGCTAGAGATCCAGGACTCTCCAATCAGCCCCAGCATTTT.

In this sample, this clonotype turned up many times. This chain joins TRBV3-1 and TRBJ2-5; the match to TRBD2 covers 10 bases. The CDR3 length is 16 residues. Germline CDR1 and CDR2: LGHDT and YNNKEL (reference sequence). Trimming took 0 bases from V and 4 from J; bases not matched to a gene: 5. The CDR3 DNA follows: TGTGCCAGCAGCCAAGAGCACCTAGCGGGGGTAGAGACCCAGTACTTC. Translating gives CASSQEHLAGVETQYF.